This T cell receptor (beta chain) was captured by sequencing in a study of T cell changes during pregnancy in multiple sclerosis. The table came from immunoSEQ multiplex PCR; TCRdb's copy has only in-frame clones and leaves some out. The table shows around 62,000 clones, with 80% to 90% occurring only once. This CDR3 has 13 amino acids. The germline V gene has CDR1 ENHRY and CDR2 SYGVKD. The V and J ends lost 2 bases and 2 bases respectively, with 6 bases between them. The sequence was collected from a female donor with multiple sclerosis, enrolled in a pregnancy study. This specimen consisted of peripheral blood, obtained in the first trimester of pregnancy. The chain has TRBV10-3 and TRBJ1-2; TRBD1 is a possible D gene (5 bases). CDR3 region: CAISEAGNYGYTF. DNA of the CDR3: TGTGCCATCAGTGAGGCAGGGAACTATGGCTACACCTTC.